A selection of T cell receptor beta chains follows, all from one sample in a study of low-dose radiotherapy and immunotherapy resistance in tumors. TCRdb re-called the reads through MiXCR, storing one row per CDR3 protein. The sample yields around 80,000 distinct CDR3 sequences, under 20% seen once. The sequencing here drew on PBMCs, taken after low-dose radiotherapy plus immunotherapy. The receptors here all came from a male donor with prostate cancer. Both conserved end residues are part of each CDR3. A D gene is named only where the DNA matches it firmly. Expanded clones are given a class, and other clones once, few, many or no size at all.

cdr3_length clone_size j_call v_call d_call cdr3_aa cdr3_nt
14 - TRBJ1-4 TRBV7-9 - CASSPPGESEKLFF TGTGCCAGTAGCCCCCCCGGGGAGAGTGAAAAACTGTTTTTT
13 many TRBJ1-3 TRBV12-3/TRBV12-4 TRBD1 CASSGTGGNTIYF TGTGCCAGCAGCGGGACAGGCGGAAACACCATATATTTT
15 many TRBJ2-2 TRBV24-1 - CATSDFGAGTGELFF TGTGCCACCAGTGATTTCGGAGCCGGCACCGGGGAGCTGTTTTTT
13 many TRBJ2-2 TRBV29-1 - CSVRGTATGELFF TGCAGCGTCCGGGGTACGGCCACCGGGGAGCTGTTTTTT
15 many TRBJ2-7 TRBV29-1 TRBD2 CSVQTSGRTSYEQYF TGCAGCGTTCAGACTAGCGGGAGGACTTCCTACGAGCAGTACTTC
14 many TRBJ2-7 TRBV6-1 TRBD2 CASGLAGPTYEQYF TGTGCCAGCGGACTAGCGGGGCCTACCTACGAGCAGTACTTC
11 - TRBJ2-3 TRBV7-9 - CASSKTDTQYF TGTGCCAGCAGCAAGACAGATACGCAGTATTTT
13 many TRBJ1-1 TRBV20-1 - CSARPHMNTEAFF TGCAGTGCCCGCCCGCATATGAACACTGAAGCTTTCTTT
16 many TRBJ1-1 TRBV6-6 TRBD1 CASSPRPRDRVTEAFF TGTGCCAGCAGCCCCCGTCCCCGGGACAGGGTGACTGAAGCTTTCTTT
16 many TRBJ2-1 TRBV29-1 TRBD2 CSVDRNPTSGSSGQFF TGCAGCGTTGACCGAAACCCGACTAGCGGGTCTAGTGGGCAGTTCTTC
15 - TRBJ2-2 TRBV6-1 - CASSAASPNTGELFF TGTGCCAGCAGTGCTGCCAGCCCGAACACCGGGGAGCTGTTTTTT
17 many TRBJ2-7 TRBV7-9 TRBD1 CASSSTTSGQETYEQYF TGTGCCAGCAGCTCTACCACGTCGGGACAGGAGACCTACGAGCAGTACTTC
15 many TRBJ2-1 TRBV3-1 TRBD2 CASSLGTSGDNEQFF TGTGCCAGCAGCCTCGGGACTAGCGGGGACAATGAGCAGTTCTTC
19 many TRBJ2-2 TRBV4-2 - CASSQDHRDPSSNTGELFF TGTGCCAGCAGCCAAGACCACAGGGACCCCTCTTCGAACACCGGGGAGCTGTTTTTT
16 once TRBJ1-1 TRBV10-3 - CATLPTFTGPNTEAFF TGTGCCACACTGCCCACTTTTACCGGGCCGAACACTGAAGCTTTCTTT
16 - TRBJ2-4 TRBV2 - CASLLPGEVAKNIQYF TGTGCCAGCCTCCTCCCAGGGGAGGTAGCCAAAAACATTCAGTACTTC
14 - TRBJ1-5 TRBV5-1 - CASSLVGENQPQHF TGCGCCAGCAGCTTGGTTGGGGAAAATCAGCCCCAGCATTTT
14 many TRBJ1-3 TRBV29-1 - CSVDQGLRGNTIYF TGCAGCGTTGACCAGGGGTTAAGAGGAAACACCATATATTTT
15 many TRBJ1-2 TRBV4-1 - CASSQDPGLNYGYTF TGCGCCAGCAGCCAAGACCCGGGGCTTAACTATGGCTACACCTTC
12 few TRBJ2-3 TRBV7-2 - CASRDSSDTQYF TGTGCCAGCAGGGACTCCTCGGATACGCAGTATTTT
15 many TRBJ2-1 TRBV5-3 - CASSPRAGSYNEQFF TGTGCCAGCAGCCCACGGGCGGGGTCCTACAATGAGCAGTTCTTC
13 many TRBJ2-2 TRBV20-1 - CSAPRGIGGELFF TGCAGTGCTCCCCGGGGGATTGGTGGGGAGCTGTTTTTT
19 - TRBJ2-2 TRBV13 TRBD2 CARSLRRRTSGRRAEELFF TGTGCCCGCAGCTTACGGCGACGAACTAGCGGGAGACGGGCCGAGGAGCTGTTTTTT
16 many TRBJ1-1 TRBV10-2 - CASSGILTGMNTEAFF TGCGCCAGCAGTGGAATCCTGACAGGAATGAACACTGAAGCTTTCTTT
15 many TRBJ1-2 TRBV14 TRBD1 CASSPGQGRRYGYTF TGTGCCAGCAGCCCGGGACAGGGTCGGAGATATGGCTACACCTTC
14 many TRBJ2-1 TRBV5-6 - CASSLYMSYNEQFF TGTGCCAGCAGCTTGTACATGAGTTACAATGAGCAGTTCTTC
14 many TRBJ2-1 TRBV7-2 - CASSLVGSYNEQFF TGTGCCAGCAGCTTAGTTGGATCCTACAATGAGCAGTTCTTC
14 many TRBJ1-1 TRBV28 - CASSPSKGNTEAFF TGTGCCAGCAGTCCTAGCAAGGGGAACACTGAAGCTTTCTTT
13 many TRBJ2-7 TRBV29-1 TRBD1 CSVPGQGFYEQYF TGCAGCGTTCCGGGACAGGGGTTCTACGAGCAGTACTTC
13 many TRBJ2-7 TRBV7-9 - CASSRTGSGEQYF TGTGCCAGCAGCCGTACAGGGTCGGGAGAGCAGTACTTC
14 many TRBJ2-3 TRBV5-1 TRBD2 CASSLGTSADTQYF TGCGCCAGCAGCTTGGGGACTAGCGCAGATACGCAGTATTTT
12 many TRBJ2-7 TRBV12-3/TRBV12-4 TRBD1 CATRQGLKEQYF TGTGCCACCCGACAGGGGCTAAAAGAGCAGTACTTC
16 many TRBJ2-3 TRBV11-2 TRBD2 CASSLVGGSRTDTQYF TGTGCCAGCAGCTTAGTTGGCGGGAGTCGCACAGATACGCAGTATTTT
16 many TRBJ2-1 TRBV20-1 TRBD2 CSAPGLAGGRYNEQFF TGCAGTGCTCCGGGACTAGCGGGAGGAAGGTACAATGAGCAGTTCTTC
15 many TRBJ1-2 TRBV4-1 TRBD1 CASSQGGQGSGGYTF TGCGCCAGCAGCCAAGGTGGACAGGGGAGTGGGGGCTACACCTTC
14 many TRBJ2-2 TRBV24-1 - CATSDLGATGELFF TGTGCCACCAGTGATTTGGGGGCTACCGGGGAGCTGTTTTTT
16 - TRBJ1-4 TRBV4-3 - CASSQNEGVTNEKLFF TGCGCCAGCAGCCAAAATGAGGGAGTTACTAATGAAAAACTGTTTTTT
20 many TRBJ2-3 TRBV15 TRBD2 CATSSSGLAGGGGTPGTQYF TGTGCCACCTCCTCGTCGGGACTAGCGGGAGGAGGGGGAACGCCGGGTACGCAGTATTTT
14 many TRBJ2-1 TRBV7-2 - CASSLAAGNNEQFF TGTGCCAGCAGCTTAGCGGCAGGGAACAATGAGCAGTTCTTC
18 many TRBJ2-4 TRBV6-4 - CASRNRTYSGTAKNIQYF TGTGCCAGCAGAAACAGAACCTATTCCGGGACAGCCAAAAACATTCAGTACTTC
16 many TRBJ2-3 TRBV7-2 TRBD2 CASSLAAAGVSDTQYF TGTGCCAGCAGCTTAGCTGCAGCGGGAGTATCAGATACGCAGTATTTT
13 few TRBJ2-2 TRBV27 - CASSFRGTGELFF TGTGCCAGCTCGTTCCGCGGAACCGGGGAGCTGTTTTTT
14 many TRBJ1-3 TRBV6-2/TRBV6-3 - CASGEPGHTNTIYF TGTGCCAGCGGCGAACCGGGACACACAAACACCATATATTTT
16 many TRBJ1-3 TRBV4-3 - CASSQDAGLSGNTIYF TGCGCCAGCAGCCAAGATGCGGGGCTCTCTGGAAACACCATATATTTT
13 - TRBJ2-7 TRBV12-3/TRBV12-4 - CASRGIYGYEQYF TGTGCCAGCAGGGGGATTTATGGCTACGAGCAGTACTTC
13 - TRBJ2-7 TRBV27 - CASSLKVAYEQYF TGTGCCAGCAGTTTGAAAGTCGCTTACGAGCAGTACTTC
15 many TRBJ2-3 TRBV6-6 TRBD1 CASSPGTASTDTQYF TGTGCCAGCAGTCCCGGGACAGCTAGCACAGATACGCAGTATTTT
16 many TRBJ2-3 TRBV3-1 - CASSQVVRGGTDTQYF TGTGCCAGCAGCCAAGTGGTCCGGGGTGGCACAGATACGCAGTATTTT
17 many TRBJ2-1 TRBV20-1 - CSASRAGTGENRYEQFF TGCAGTGCTAGCCGGGCGGGAACGGGAGAGAATCGGTATGAGCAGTTCTTC
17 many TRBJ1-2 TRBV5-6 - CASSLGAAGDFNYGYTF TGTGCCAGCAGCTTGGGTGCCGCGGGGGACTTTAACTATGGCTACACCTTC
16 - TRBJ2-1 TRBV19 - CASSRTVDGRHDEQFF TGTGCCAGTAGTAGGACCGTGGACGGACGCCACGATGAGCAGTTCTTC
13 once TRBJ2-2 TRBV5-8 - CASSLGSGELFFF -
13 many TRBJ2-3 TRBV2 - CASIRDSTDTQYF TGTGCCAGCATCCGGGACAGCACAGATACGCAGTATTTT
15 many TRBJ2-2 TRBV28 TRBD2 CASSSGTSGTGELFF TGTGCCAGCAGTAGCGGGACTAGCGGGACCGGGGAGCTGTTTTTT
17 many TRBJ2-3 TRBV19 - CASKLDRTGDSTDTQYF TGTGCCAGTAAATTGGACCGTACGGGGGACAGTACAGATACGCAGTATTTT
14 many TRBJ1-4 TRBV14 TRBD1 CASSRGTGNEKLFF TGTGCCAGCAGCCGCGGGACAGGGAATGAAAAACTGTTTTTT
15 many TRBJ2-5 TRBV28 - CASSRNRGAVGTQYF TGTGCCAGCAGTAGAAACCGGGGGGCTGTGGGGACCCAGTACTTC
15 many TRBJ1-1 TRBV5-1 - CASRGLGGRDTEAFF TGCGCCAGCAGAGGCCTCGGGGGCCGGGACACTGAAGCTTTCTTT
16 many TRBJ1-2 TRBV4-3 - CASSQEGSVTSSGYTF TGCGCCAGCAGCCAAGAGGGTTCGGTGACCTCTTCGGGCTACACCTTC